The source of this TCR beta chain is a study of shared clonotypes between healthy human individuals (dated by TCRdb to the early 2020s). General notes on the study: The cohort comprised two women and three men aged 18 to 49 years. Blood TCR repertoires of a handful of healthy adults were deeply sequenced to estimate repertoire size and the extent of clonotype sharing between individuals. To increase sequencing depth and limit assay-specific biases, different laboratories used diverse techniques to prepare libraries and sequence TCR repertoires. Leukapheresis yielded between about 0.94 and 8.9 billion PBMCs per donor. Per donor, three plates each were used for CD4 naive and CD4 memory, two for CD8 naive, and one for CD8 memory. Points the paper makes about the study in general: Estimated clonotype richness was generally larger for naive than for memory subsets. Pairwise subsampling led to the expectation that sequencing depth would affect the degree of clonotype sharing among donors. The small number of donors limited the genetic and exposure-history diversity represented. Rarefaction of sorted-subset datasets indicated incomplete sequencing despite the large sequencing depth. Compared with non-shared clonotypes, the clonotypes found in all four sorted-subset donors had higher generation probabilities. Only blood was sampled, and tissue TCR repertoires likely differ from those in blood. When several donors were compared, the shared fraction of clonotypes was approximately 5% for naive CD4, about 4% for naive CD8, about 2.4% for memory CD4, and 0.4% for memory CD8.

Measured from the cysteine to the phenylalanine, the CDR3 is 13 residues long. Only CDR3 DNA is held: 39 bases, read in frame from base 1. Taken from the germline V gene (reference sequence), the CDR1 and CDR2 loops are SGHNT and YYREEE. Trimming at the junction amounts to 0 bases on V and 4 bases on J, and the germline ends lie 4 bases apart. Worth noting for this clone: Its antigen target is currently unknown. Nothing much larger sits one base from this clone, and base qualities are not available.

TCR CDR3 regions were amplified from genomic DNA by multiplex PCR using the deep immunoSEQ assay. For each cell subset, the extracted genomic DNA was distributed evenly across all wells of several immunoSEQ 96-well plates, and each plate served as one replicate. Each replicate PCR for sorted subsets received around 200 ng genomic DNA, equal to about 30,000 T cell genomes. Purified libraries were quantified with a Qubit 3.0 fluorometer, sized on a Bioanalyzer 2100, and re-quantified with the KAPA Library Quantification kit. Each immunoSEQ 96-well plate was sequenced on its own single-read 150-cycle Illumina NextSeq 550 flow cell. The authors' analysis ran thus. Because the immunoSEQ output included only junctional sequences and no quality scores, the filtering could not be the same as the filtering used for full-length reads. Sequences were annotated with PyIR, a Python wrapper for IgBLAST v1.9, and V/J genes and CDR3 were assigned using IMGT germline references. Reads were filtered out if the reads had weak V/J assignments (E-value above 1e-6), no CDR3, stop codons, out-of-frame junctions, or ambiguous translated residues. V3J clonotypes were defined as sequences sharing the same inferred V gene, J gene, and CDR3 amino acid sequence. Percentage overlap between repertoires was computed as shared unique clonotypes divided by the size of the smaller repertoire. Three approaches were used to assess repertoire richness: RTK rarefaction, the Chao1 estimator, and Recon v2.1 estimates of unobserved clonotypes. For all TCRbeta clonotypes obtained by the gDNA method from a few donors, generation probabilities were computed with OLGA. TCRdb took this table from immuneACCESS and kept in-frame rearrangements with V and J called. Such tables lack part of the clones; where checked against another copy, unresolved V genes explain under half of the gap, and the rest is unexplained. That table furnishes V, J and clone size, whereas the DNA furnished D and trimming. This sample gives about 2.2 million clones in total; 93% of them show up just once. Over 1.5% of the sample goes to the ten largest clones.

CD8 naive samples were CD45RO-negative cells positively selected for CCR7, giving a CD45RA+CCR7+ population that excluded TemRA cells. Healthy HIV-negative adults with no recently reported acute infections or vaccinations were included as donors. All donors were Caucasian adults living in Nashville, Tennessee, USA. Blood was obtained by leukapheresis, after which PBMCs were separated by Ficoll-Histopaque density gradient centrifugation and cryopreserved in liquid nitrogen vapor phase. Analytical flow cytometry was used to check the purity and quantity of every magnetically sorted T cell population. From each sorted fraction, genomic DNA was isolated and quantified by UV absorbance on a Nanodrop 2000c.

What was sequenced was naive CD8+ T cells from PBMCs. The sample's cell subset or site, from its label and the paper: CD45RA+CCR7+. The receptor comes from a man aged 18 to 29 in good health. Some clones in this sample may be carry-over from other donors' samples. The V and J genes are TRBV5-4 and TRBJ2-2; the D gene lacks a confident call. The CDR3 has the sequence CASSLVGTGELFF. The base sequence is TGTGCCAGCAGCTTGGTAGGCACCGGGGAGCTGTTTTTT.